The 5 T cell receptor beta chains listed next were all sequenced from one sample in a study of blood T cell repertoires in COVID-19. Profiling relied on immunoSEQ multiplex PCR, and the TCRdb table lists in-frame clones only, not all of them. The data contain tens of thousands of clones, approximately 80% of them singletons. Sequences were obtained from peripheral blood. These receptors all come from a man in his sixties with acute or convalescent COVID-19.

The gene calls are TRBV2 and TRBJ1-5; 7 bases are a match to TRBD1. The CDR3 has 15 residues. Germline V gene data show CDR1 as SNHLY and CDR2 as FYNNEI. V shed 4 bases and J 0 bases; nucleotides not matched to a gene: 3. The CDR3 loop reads CASSGTGYSNQPQHF. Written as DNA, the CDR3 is TGTGCCAGCAGTGGGACAGGCTATAGCAATCAGCCCCAGCATTTT.

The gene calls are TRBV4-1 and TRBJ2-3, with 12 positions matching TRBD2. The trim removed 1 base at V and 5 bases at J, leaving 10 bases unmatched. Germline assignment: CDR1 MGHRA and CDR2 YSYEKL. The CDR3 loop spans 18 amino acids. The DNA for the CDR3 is TGCGCCAGCAGCCAAGGACTAGCGGGAGTCATTGTTGGAGATACGCAGTATTTT. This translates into CASSQGLAGVIVGDTQYF.

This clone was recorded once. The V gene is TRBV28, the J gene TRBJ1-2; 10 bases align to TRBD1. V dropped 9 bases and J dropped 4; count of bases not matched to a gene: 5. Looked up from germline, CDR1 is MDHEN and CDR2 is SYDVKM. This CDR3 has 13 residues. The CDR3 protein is CASRTGGLYGYTF. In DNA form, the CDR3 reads TGTGCCAGTCGGACAGGGGGGCTCTATGGCTACACCTTC.

CDR3 protein: CATSRDLGLESEQFF. For the CDR3, the DNA is TGTGCCACCAGCAGAGATTTGGGACTAGAATCTGAGCAGTTCTTC. This chain links TRBV15 with TRBJ2-1; TRBD2 agrees at 8 bases. The CDR3 totals 15 residues. V trimming: 0 bases; J trimming: 9 bases; junction bases outside the gene matches: 7. Germline CDR1 is LNHNV and CDR2 is YYDKDF (reference sequence).

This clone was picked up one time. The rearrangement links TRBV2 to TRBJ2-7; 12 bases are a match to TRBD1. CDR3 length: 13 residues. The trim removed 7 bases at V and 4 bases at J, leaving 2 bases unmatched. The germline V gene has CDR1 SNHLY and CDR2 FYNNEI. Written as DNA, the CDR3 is TGTGCCAGCAAGGGACAGGGGGCTTACGAGCAGTACTTC. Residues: CASKGQGAYEQYF.